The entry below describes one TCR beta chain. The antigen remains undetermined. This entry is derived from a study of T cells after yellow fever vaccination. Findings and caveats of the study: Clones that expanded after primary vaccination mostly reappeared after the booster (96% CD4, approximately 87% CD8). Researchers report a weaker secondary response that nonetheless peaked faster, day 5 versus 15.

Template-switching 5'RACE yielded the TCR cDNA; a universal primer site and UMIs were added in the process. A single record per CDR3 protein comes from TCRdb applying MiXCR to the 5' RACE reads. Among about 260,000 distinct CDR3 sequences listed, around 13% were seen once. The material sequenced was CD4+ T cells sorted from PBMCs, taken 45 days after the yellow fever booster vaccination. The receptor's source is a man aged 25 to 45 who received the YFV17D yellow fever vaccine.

Written as DNA, the CDR3 is TGTGCCAGCAGCTTAGGACTGGCTAGCGGGCTTTCCTACGAGCAGTACTTC. Amino acid sequence: CASSLGLASGLSYEQYF. The chain employs TRBV7-2 and TRBJ2-7; 8 bases match TRBD2. V lost 1 base, J lost 1 base, and 9 bases stayed unmatched. In germline, CDR1 is SGHTA, CDR2 FQGNSA. The CDR3 consists of 17 residues.